This T cell receptor beta chain was retrieved from a study of metastatic and nonmetastatic thyroid tumors. This clone was seen many times. The ends were cut back, 3 bases at V and 8 bases at J, with 5 bases in the middle. This CDR3 contains 11 residues. TCRdb re-called clones from the PCR reads using MiXCR. The sample contains 30,000 to 35,000 clones, approximately 31% of which appear only once. Prior to thyroid surgery, none of the patients had received any treatment. The sequence came from a female donor with papillary thyroid cancer or a benign thyroid nodule (not recorded which). Some clones in this sample may be carry-over from other donors' samples. V and J are TRBV12-3 or TRBV12-4 and TRBJ2-1; D possibly uses TRBD1 or TRBD2 (5 bases each). The specimen was blood. The CDR3 sequence is CASSLGDEQFF. The CDR3 region has the DNA TGTGCCAGCAGTTTGGGGGATGAGCAGTTCTTC.